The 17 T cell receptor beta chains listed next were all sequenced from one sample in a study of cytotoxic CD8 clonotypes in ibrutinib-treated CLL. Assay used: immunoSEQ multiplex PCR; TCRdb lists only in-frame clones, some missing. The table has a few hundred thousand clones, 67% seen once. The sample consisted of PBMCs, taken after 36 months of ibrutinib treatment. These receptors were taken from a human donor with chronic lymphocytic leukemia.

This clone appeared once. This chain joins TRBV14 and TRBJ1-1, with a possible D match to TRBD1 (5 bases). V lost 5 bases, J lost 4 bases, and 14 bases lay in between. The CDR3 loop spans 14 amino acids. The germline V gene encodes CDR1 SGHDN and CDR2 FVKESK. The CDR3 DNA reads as TGTGCCAGCAGCTATAGTCGGGGGAGCACTGAAGCTTTCTTT. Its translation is CASSYSRGSTEAFF.

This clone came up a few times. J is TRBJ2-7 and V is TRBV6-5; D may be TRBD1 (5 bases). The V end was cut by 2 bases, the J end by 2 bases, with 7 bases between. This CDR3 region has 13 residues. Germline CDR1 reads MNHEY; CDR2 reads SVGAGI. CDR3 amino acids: CASSYQGAYEQYF. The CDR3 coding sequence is TGTGCCAGCAGTTACCAAGGGGCCTACGAGCAGTACTTC.

Here the CDR3 reads CASSPASQRSGEQYF. CDR3 sequence (DNA): TGTGCCAGCTCACCCGCAAGCCAGAGGAGTGGGGAGCAGTACTTC. The gene calls are TRBV18 and TRBJ2-7; no clear D gene. The CDR3 consists of 15 residues. Germline-derived CDR1 and CDR2 are KGHSH and LQKENI. Trimming stripped 3 bases from V and 7 bases from J, with 19 bases between. Full variable domain (rest looked up from reference TRBV18 and TRBJ2-7): NAGVMQNPRHLVRRRGQEARLRCSPMKGHSHVYWYRQLPEEGLKFMVYLQKENIIDESGMPKERFSAEFPKEGPSILRIQQVVRGDSAAYFCASSPASQRSGEQYFGPGTRLTVT.

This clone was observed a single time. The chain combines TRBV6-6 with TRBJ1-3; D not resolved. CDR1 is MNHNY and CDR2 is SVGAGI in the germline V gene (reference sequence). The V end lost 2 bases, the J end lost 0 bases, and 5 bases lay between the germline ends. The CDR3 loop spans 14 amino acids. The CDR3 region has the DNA TGTGCCAGCAGTTACGAAATCTCTGGAAACACCATATATTTT. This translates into CASSYEISGNTIYF.

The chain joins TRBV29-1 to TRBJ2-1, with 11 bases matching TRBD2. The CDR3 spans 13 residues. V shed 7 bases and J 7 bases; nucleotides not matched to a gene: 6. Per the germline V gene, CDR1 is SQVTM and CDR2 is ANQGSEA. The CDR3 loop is CSGRLAGMNEQFF. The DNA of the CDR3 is TGCAGCGGGCGACTAGCGGGGATGAATGAGCAGTTCTTC.

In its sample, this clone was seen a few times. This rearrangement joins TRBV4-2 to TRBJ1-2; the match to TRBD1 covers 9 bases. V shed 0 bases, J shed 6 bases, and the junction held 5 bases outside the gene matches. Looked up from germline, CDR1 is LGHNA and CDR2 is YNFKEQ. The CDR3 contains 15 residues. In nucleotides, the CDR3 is TGTGCCAGCAGCCAAGACGGGACAGGGAATAATGGCTACACCTTC. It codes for CASSQDGTGNNGYTF.

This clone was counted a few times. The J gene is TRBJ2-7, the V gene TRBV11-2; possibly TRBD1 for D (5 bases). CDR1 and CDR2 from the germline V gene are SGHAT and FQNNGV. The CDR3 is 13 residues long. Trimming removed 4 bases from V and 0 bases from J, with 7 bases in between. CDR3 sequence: CASSSRVSYEQYF. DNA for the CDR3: TGTGCCAGCAGCTCCAGGGTCTCCTACGAGCAGTACTTC.

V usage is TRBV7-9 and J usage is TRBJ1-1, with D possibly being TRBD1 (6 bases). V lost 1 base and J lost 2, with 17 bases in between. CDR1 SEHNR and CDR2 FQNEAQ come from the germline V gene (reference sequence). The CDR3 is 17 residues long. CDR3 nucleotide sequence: TGTGCCAGCAGCTTAGTTTTTGGCCAGGGGCGCAACACTGAAGCTTTCTTT. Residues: CASSLVFGQGRNTEAFF.

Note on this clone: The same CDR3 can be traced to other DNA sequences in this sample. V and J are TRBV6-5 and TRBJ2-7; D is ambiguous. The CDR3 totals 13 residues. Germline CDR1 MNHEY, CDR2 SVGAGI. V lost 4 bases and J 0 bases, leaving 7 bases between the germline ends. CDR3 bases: TGTGCCAGCAGTTTCGGCGTCTCCTACGAGCAGTACTTC. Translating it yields CASSFGVSYEQYF.

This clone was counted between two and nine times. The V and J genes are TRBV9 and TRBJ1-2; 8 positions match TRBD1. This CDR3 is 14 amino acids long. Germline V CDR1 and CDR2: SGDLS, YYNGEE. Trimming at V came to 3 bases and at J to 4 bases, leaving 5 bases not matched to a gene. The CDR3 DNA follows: TGTGCCAGCAGCGAGGAGGACAGGGTCTATGGCTACACCTTC. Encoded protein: CASSEEDRVYGYTF.

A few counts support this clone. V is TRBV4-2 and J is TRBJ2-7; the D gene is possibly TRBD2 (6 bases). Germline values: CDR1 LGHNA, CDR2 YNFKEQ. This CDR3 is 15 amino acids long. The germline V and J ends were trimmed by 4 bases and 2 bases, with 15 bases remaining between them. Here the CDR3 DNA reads TGTGCCAGCAGCCGAGGACATGGGGAGGCCTACGAGCAGTACTTC. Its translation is CASSRGHGEAYEQYF.

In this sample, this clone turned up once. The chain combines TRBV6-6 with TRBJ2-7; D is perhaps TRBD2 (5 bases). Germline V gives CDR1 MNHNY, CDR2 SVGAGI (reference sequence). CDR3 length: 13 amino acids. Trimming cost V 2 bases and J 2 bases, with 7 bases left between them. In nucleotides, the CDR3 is TGTGCCAGCAGTTACCCCGGGACCTACGAGCAGTACTTC. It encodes CASSYPGTYEQYF.

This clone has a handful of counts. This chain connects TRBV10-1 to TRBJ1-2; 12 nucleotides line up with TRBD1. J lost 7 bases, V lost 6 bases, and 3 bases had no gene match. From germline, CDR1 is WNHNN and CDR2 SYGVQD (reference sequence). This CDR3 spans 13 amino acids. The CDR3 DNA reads TGCGCCAGCAGAGGGACAGGGGGCTTTGGCTACACCTTC. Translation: CASRGTGGFGYTF.

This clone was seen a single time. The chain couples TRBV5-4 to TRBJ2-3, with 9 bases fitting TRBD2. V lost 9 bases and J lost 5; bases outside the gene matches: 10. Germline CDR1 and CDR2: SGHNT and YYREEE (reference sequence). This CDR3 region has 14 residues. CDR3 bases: TGTGCCACACAACCGGGACTAGCACAAGATACGCAGTATTTT. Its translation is CATQPGLAQDTQYF.

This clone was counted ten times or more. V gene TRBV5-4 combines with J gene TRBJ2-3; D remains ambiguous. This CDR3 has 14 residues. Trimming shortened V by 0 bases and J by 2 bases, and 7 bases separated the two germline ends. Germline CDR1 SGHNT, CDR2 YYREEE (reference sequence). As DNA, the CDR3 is TGTGCCAGCAGCTTGGCTGGGAACACAGATACGCAGTATTTT. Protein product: CASSLAGNTDTQYF.

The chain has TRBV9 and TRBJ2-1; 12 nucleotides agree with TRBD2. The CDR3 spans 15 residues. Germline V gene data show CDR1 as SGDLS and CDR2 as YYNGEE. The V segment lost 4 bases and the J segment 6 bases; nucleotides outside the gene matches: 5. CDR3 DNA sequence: TGTGCCAGCAGCCCCCGACTAGCGGGGGCCAATGAGCAGTTCTTC. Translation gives CASSPRLAGANEQFF. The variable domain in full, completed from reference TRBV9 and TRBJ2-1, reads DSGVTQTPKHLITATGQRVTLRCSPRSGDLSVYWYQQSLDQGLQFLIQYYNGEERAKGNILERFSAQQFPDLHSELNLSSLELGDSALYFCASSPRLAGANEQFFGPGTRLTVL.

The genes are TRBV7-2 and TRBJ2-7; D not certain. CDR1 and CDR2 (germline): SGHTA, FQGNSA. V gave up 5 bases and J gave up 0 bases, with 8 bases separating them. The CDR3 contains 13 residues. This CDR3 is CASSPWSSYEQYF. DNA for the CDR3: TGTGCCAGCAGCCCATGGAGCTCCTACGAGCAGTACTTC. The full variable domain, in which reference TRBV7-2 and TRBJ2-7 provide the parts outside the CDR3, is GAGVSQSPSNKVTEKGKDVELRCDPISGHTALYWYRQSLGQGLEFLIYFQGNSAPDKSGLPSDRFSAERTGGSVSTLTIQRTQQEDSAVYLCASSPWSSYEQYFGPGTRLTVT.